The 19 T cell receptor beta chains below come from one sample, sequenced in a study of chemoradiotherapy in HPV16-positive cancers. TCRdb keeps only in-frame clones here, not all; method: immunoSEQ multiplex PCR. The repertoire holds 40,000 to 60,000 clones, around 90% seen once, with roughly 3% in the top ten. Source: blood, taken from a patient who underwent chemoradiotherapy. The receptor source for this set is a human donor with HPV-associated anogenital cancer.

The chain employs TRBV7-8 and TRBJ1-1, with no clear D. The CDR3 covers 15 residues. Deletions cut 0 bases from V and 6 bases from J, with 14 bases between. Per germline, CDR1 SGHVS and CDR2 FQNEAQ. CDR3 loop: CASSLAGARRAEAFF. Written as DNA, the CDR3 is TGTGCCAGCAGCTTAGCTGGTGCGCGGAGGGCTGAAGCTTTCTTT.

The chain recombines TRBV5-6 with TRBJ2-1; unclear D gene. Germline V gene data show CDR1 as SGHDT and CDR2 as YYEEEE. The CDR3 covers 16 residues. V lost 4 bases and J 6 bases, leaving 20 bases between the germline ends. The CDR3 DNA reads as TGTGCCAGCAGCCTATCAAGGCAGGCGCGGCGCAATGAGCAGTTCTTC. It specifies CASSLSRQARRNEQFF.

The V gene is TRBV29-1, the J gene TRBJ2-7; D may be TRBD1 or TRBD2 (6 bases each). CDR3 length equals 13 residues. Trimming removed 6 bases at V and 6 bases at J, with 18 bases between. CDR1 is SQVTM, CDR2 ANQGSEA, per germline. The CDR3: CSVAQSEGGEQYF. The CDR3 DNA follows: TGCAGCGTCGCACAATCTGAGGGGGGCGAGCAGTACTTC.

CDR3 nucleotide sequence: TGCGCCAGCAGCCAAGATTCGGCGGACACTGAAGCTTTCTTT. Its translation: CASSQDSADTEAFF. The chain combines TRBV4-3 with TRBJ1-1; D uncertain. The CDR3 is made up of 14 amino acids. V shed 0 bases and J shed 3 bases, with 8 bases lying between them. CDR1 and CDR2 from the germline V gene are LGHNA and YSLEER.

The chain has TRBV9 and TRBJ2-3; D gene uncertain. Trimming shortened V by 0 bases and J by 1 base, and 9 bases separated the two germline ends. The CDR3 sequence is 15 residues long. The germline V gene has CDR1 SGDLS and CDR2 YYNGEE. Written as DNA, the CDR3 is TGTGCCAGCAGCGTAGCTACGACCCGCACAGATACGCAGTATTTT. It specifies CASSVATTRTDTQYF.

The rearrangement joins TRBV10-3 to TRBJ2-7, with TRBD1 matching over 9 bases. From germline, CDR1 is ENHRY and CDR2 SYGVKD. Germline trimming cut 6 bases from V and 2 bases from J; bases unmatched to any gene: 8. The CDR3 length is 15 residues. CDR3 coding DNA: TGTGCCATCAGCGACCCGGGACAGGGTACCTACGAGCAGTACTTC. It translates to CAISDPGQGTYEQYF.

The chain combines TRBV6-1 with TRBJ1-6; D gene uncertain. V dropped 0 bases and J dropped 8 bases, with 14 bases sitting between them. Germline V lookup: CDR1 MNHNS, CDR2 SASEGT. The CDR3 runs 16 residues. For the CDR3, the DNA is TGTGCCAGCAGTGAAGCCGCCTATCACCCTCATTCACCCCTCCACTTT. Amino acid sequence: CASSEAAYHPHSPLHF.

V usage is TRBV5-4 and J usage is TRBJ2-7; D might be TRBD2 (6 bases). CDR1 is SGHNT and CDR2 is YYREEE in the germline V gene (reference sequence). V dropped 0 bases and J dropped 3 bases, with 10 bases sitting between them. There are 14 residues in the CDR3. In nucleotides, the CDR3 is TGTGCCAGCAGCTTGGTGGGGACTTTCTACGAGCAGTACTTC. Translated: CASSLVGTFYEQYF.

The chain uses TRBV10-1 and TRBJ2-7; 7 bases line up with TRBD1. The CDR3 extends over 14 amino acids. V shed 6 bases and J 2 bases; nucleotides not matched to a gene: 7. Germline lookup yields CDR1 WNHNN and CDR2 SYGVQD (reference sequence). The CDR3 reads CASSRDSSTYEQYF. CDR3 coding DNA: TGCGCCAGCAGCAGGGACAGCTCTACCTACGAGCAGTACTTC.

The chain combines TRBV28 with TRBJ1-1; a possible D gene is TRBD1 (6 bases). This CDR3 region has 12 residues. Between the trimmed V and J ends, which lost 4 bases and 12 bases, there was a span of 15 bases. The germline CDR1 and CDR2 sequences are MDHEN and SYDVKM. The CDR3 is CASSSPGGLTFF. The CDR3 nucleotides read TGTGCCAGCAGTTCCCCGGGGGGGCTGACTTTCTTT. The full variable domain, in which reference TRBV28 and TRBJ1-1 provide the parts outside the CDR3, is DVKVTQSSRYLVKRTGEKVFLECVQDMDHENMFWYRQDPGLGLRLIYFSYDVKMKEKGDIPEGYSVSREKKERFSLILESASTNQTSMYLCASSSPGGLTFFGQGTRLTVV.

The chain has TRBV5-6 and TRBJ2-7; 7 bases match TRBD1. The CDR3 length is 14 residues. From germline, CDR1 is SGHDT and CDR2 YYEEEE. V trimming: 5 bases; J trimming: 1 base; junction bases outside the gene matches: 6. CDR3 bases: TGTGCCAGCAGGACAGGGTTTACTTCCTACGAGCAGTACTTC. Encoded protein: CASRTGFTSYEQYF. The full variable domain, its missing parts supplied by reference TRBV5-6 and TRBJ2-7, is DAGVTQSPTHLIKTRGQQVTLRCSPKSGHDTVSWYQQALGQGPQFIFQYYEEEERQRGNFPDRFSGHQFPNYSSELNVNALLLGDSALYLCASRTGFTSYEQYFGPGTRLTVT.

The chain recombines TRBV5-8 with TRBJ2-5; D gene ambiguous. V lost 2 bases and J lost 0, with 8 bases in between. The CDR3 extends over 14 amino acids. Germline assignment: CDR1 SGHTS and CDR2 YDEGEE. The CDR3 spells CASSLDTDQETQYF. The DNA for the CDR3 is TGTGCCAGCAGCTTAGACACAGACCAAGAGACCCAGTACTTC.

This chain joins TRBV11-2 and TRBJ1-1, with 8 bases aligning to TRBD1. CDR3 length equals 15 residues. J was trimmed by 3 bases and V by 6 bases; bases with no gene match: 9. Germline lookup yields CDR1 SGHAT and CDR2 FQNNGV. CDR3 DNA: TGTGCCAGCAGGGCAGGGGGCGTAGAGGACACTGAAGCTTTCTTT. Amino acids: CASRAGGVEDTEAFF.

V and J are TRBV9 and TRBJ2-1; 10 nucleotides match TRBD2. Germline assignment: CDR1 SGDLS and CDR2 YYNGEE. CDR3 length: 19 amino acids. V lost 0 bases and J lost 3; bases outside the gene matches: 12. The CDR3: CASSVGPSGLAGVYNEQFF. The CDR3 DNA reads TGTGCCAGCAGCGTAGGTCCGTCGGGGCTAGCGGGAGTCTACAATGAGCAGTTCTTC.

The chain has TRBV5-5 and TRBJ1-2; TRBD1 aligns across 7 bases. Trimming removed 2 bases from V and 8 bases from J; junction bases left unmatched: 6. CDR3 length equals 13 residues. The germline V gene has CDR1 SGHKS and CDR2 YYEKEE (reference sequence). Here the CDR3 reads CASSLVTGDGYTF. In nucleotides, the CDR3 is TGTGCCAGCAGCTTAGTTACAGGGGACGGCTACACCTTC.

The chain is built from TRBV9 and TRBJ1-5, with D unresolved. The V gene lost 0 bases and the J gene lost 2 bases, with 6 bases spanning the gap. The CDR3 contains 14 residues. Germline lookup yields CDR1 SGDLS and CDR2 YYNGEE. The CDR3 nucleotides read TGTGCCAGCAGCGTAGATGGAGGCAATCAGCCCCAGCATTTT. Its protein product is CASSVDGGNQPQHF.

V gene TRBV5-1 combines with J gene TRBJ2-7, with 9 bases matching TRBD2. The CDR3 is made up of 18 amino acids. J gave up 0 bases and V 5 bases, and 15 bases lay outside the gene matches. Per germline, CDR1 SGHRS and CDR2 YFSETQ. The CDR3 is CASRLTPSGGTSSYEQYF. CDR3 nucleotide sequence: TGCGCCAGCAGGCTGACCCCCAGCGGGGGGACGAGCTCCTACGAGCAGTACTTC.

With respect to this clone: The junction departs from germline at one end; a sequencing error may be responsible. This chain links TRBV6-1 with TRBJ1-5; D call uncertain. The CDR3 runs to 13 residues. Germline loops: CDR1 MNHNS, CDR2 SASEGT. The CDR3 coding sequence is TGTGCCAGCAGTGGGCAGCTATATCAACCCCAGCATTTT. This gives the protein CASSGQLYQPQHF.

V is TRBV7-2 and J is TRBJ2-2; TRBD2 aligns across 7 bases. The CDR3 has 17 residues. The germline V gene encodes CDR1 SGHTA and CDR2 FQGNSA. With 5 bases clipped from V and 0 bases from J, the junction kept 9 bases outside the gene matches. The CDR3 sequence is CASSRLAGTTNTGELFF. In DNA form, the CDR3 reads TGTGCCAGCAGCAGGTTGGCGGGGACTACGAACACCGGGGAGCTGTTTTTT.